The rows below give T cell receptor beta chains drawn from one sample of a study of T cells in Graves' hyperthyroidism and ophthalmopathy. TCRdb fed the multiplex PCR reads into MiXCR, producing one record per CDR3 protein. The sample lists 600,000 or so distinct CDR3 sequences; around 15% were seen once. Input material: blood. The receptors stem from a woman aged 25 to 39 with Graves' hyperthyroidism. CDR3s include the opening cysteine and the closing phenylalanine or tryptophan. A D gene is named only where the DNA matches it firmly. Clone size is given for some rows only: seen once, a few or many times, or a class if the clone is expanded.

V	J	size	D	CDR3	DNA
TRBV6-5	TRBJ2-3	NA	NA	CASSYSKIDSTDTQYF	TGTGCCAGCAGTTACTCGAAGATTGACAGCACAGATACGCAGTATTTT
TRBV27	TRBJ2-5	few	NA	CASSLFGIQETQYF	TGTGCCAGCAGTTTATTTGGGATCCAAGAGACCCAGTACTTC
TRBV28	TRBJ1-2	many	NA	CASSGGIGYGYTF	TGTGCCAGCAGTGGGGGGATAGGCTATGGCTACACCTTC
TRBV29-1	TRBJ1-2	NA	NA	CSVETGSPLRYTF	TGCAGCGTTGAAACAGGGTCTCCTCTAAGATACACCTTC
TRBV6-1	TRBJ1-1	many	TRBD1	CATRPGQPRLNLNTEAFF	TGTGCCACTAGGCCGGGACAGCCCCGTTTAAACTTGAACACTGAAGCTTTCTTT
TRBV30	TRBJ2-1	many	TRBD1	CAWRRDSLYNEQFF	TGTGCCTGGAGGAGGGACAGCCTTTACAATGAGCAGTTCTTC
TRBV27	TRBJ2-7	few	TRBD1	CASSMGQGNLFWYEQYF	TGTGCCAGCAGTATGGGACAGGGGAATCTTTTTTGGTACGAGCAGTACTTC
TRBV19	TRBJ1-2	NA	TRBD1	CASHQGAGYGYTF	TGTGCCAGTCACCAGGGGGCCGGCTATGGCTACACCTTC
TRBV27	TRBJ2-7	few	NA	CASSPTSPYEQYF	TGTGCCAGCAGTCCTACCTCGCCCTACGAGCAGTACTTC
TRBV29-1	TRBJ2-7	NA	TRBD2	CSVMGLAGPAYEQYF	TGCAGCGTGATGGGACTAGCGGGACCGGCCTACGAGCAGTACTTC
TRBV28	TRBJ2-5	NA	TRBD1	CASRTGGSGRETQYF	TGTGCCAGCAGGACAGGGGGGAGCGGGCGGGAGACCCAGTACTTC
TRBV24-1	TRBJ1-5	many	NA	CATSVGTGNQPQHF	TGTGCCACCAGTGTGGGGACGGGCAATCAGCCCCAGCATTTT
TRBV6-1	TRBJ1-5	many	NA	CASRWGWRQPQHF	TGTGCCAGCCGATGGGGCTGGCGGCAGCCCCAGCATTTT
TRBV6-1	TRBJ1-6	many	NA	CASKQGVTLNSPLHF	TGTGCCAGCAAGCAAGGGGTCACCCTTAATTCACCCCTCCACTTT
TRBV7-2	TRBJ1-1	many	NA	CASSSGLMNTEAFF	TGTGCCAGCAGTTCGGGACTGATGAACACTGAAGCTTTCTTT
TRBV10-3	TRBJ1-5	many	NA	CAISLLARLDGLNQPQHF	TGTGCCATCAGCTTGTTAGCCAGGTTGGACGGGTTAAATCAGCCCCAGCATTTT
TRBV10-3	TRBJ1-2	many	NA	CAISAGYGYTF	TGTGCCATCAGCGCAGGGTACGGCTACACCTTC
TRBV5-1	TRBJ2-3	many	NA	CASRDARTDTQYF	TGCGCCAGCAGGGACGCGCGCACAGATACGCAGTATTTT
TRBV12-3/TRBV12-4	TRBJ1-5	many	NA	CASSSQALGTPQHF	TGTGCCAGCAGTTCTCAGGCGCTAGGGACGCCCCAGCATTTT
TRBV2	TRBJ1-2	many	TRBD1	CASRRTGEGYGYTF	TGTGCCAGCAGGCGGACAGGGGAGGGCTATGGCTACACCTTC
TRBV28	TRBJ1-1	few	NA	CASRADSDLNTEAFF	TGTGCCAGCAGGGCGGACAGCGACTTAAACACTGAAGCTTTCTTT
TRBV6-1	TRBJ1-3	few	NA	CASSNGVGNTIYF	TGTGCCAGCAGCAACGGAGTGGGAAACACCATATATTTT
TRBV12-3/TRBV12-4	TRBJ2-2	many	NA	CASSSTESGPTGELFF	TGTGCCAGCAGTTCCACGGAGAGCGGACCCACCGGGGAGCTGTTTTTT
TRBV29-1	TRBJ2-2	few	TRBD2	CSVEWRTSGNTGELFF	TGCAGCGTTGAATGGAGGACTAGCGGGAACACCGGGGAGCTGTTTTTT
TRBV4-1	TRBJ2-3	few	NA	CASSQGDTDTQYF	TGCGCCAGCAGCCAAGGTGACACAGATACGCAGTATTTT
TRBV19	TRBJ1-2	few	NA	CASSMLNNDGYTF	TGTGCCAGTAGTATGCTGAACAACGATGGCTACACCTTC
TRBV18	TRBJ2-1	many	TRBD2	CASSPGLAGYSEQFF	TGTGCCAGCTCACCAGGGCTAGCGGGATACAGTGAGCAGTTCTTC
TRBV12-3/TRBV12-4	TRBJ2-2	many	NA	CASSMTATNTGELFF	TGTGCCAGCAGTATGACAGCGACGAACACCGGGGAGCTGTTTTTT
TRBV2	TRBJ2-1	many	TRBD2	CASMGGTSAYNEQFF	TGTGCCAGCATGGGGGGGACTAGCGCCTACAATGAGCAGTTCTTC
TRBV20-1	TRBJ2-5	few	NA	CSARTVSQTQYF	TGCAGTGCTAGGACAGTTAGCCAGACCCAGTACTTC
TRBV27	TRBJ2-7	few	NA	CASSYGVGQLYEQYF	TGTGCCAGCAGTTATGGGGTGGGGCAGCTCTACGAGCAGTACTTC
TRBV19	TRBJ2-3	many	NA	CASSWTPTGDTQYF	TGTGCCAGTAGCTGGACTCCTACGGGAGATACGCAGTATTTT
TRBV7-2	TRBJ2-5	few	TRBD1	CASSHTGGDETQYF	TGTGCCAGCAGCCATACAGGGGGCGATGAGACCCAGTACTTC
TRBV15	TRBJ1-2	few	NA	CATKMRGNYGYTF	TGTGCCACCAAGATGCGCGGGAACTATGGCTACACCTTC
TRBV3-1	TRBJ2-7	many	NA	CASSPLAVPWEQYF	TGTGCCAGCAGCCCGTTGGCAGTGCCCTGGGAGCAGTACTTC
TRBV27	TRBJ2-1	NA	NA	CASSLSKRAGEFF	TGTGCCAGCAGTTTATCGAAGCGGGCAGGAGAGTTCTTC
TRBV12-3/TRBV12-4	TRBJ2-7	many	NA	CASSTRLDEQYF	TGTGCCAGCAGTACACGACTAGACGAGCAGTACTTC
TRBV28	TRBJ1-5	many	NA	CASSLLFQPQHF	TGTGCCAGCAGTTTATTATTTCAGCCCCAGCATTTT
TRBV10-1	TRBJ2-1	NA	TRBD2	CASSFSGRAAEQFF	TGCGCCAGCAGTTTTAGCGGGAGGGCGGCTGAGCAGTTCTTC
TRBV5-1	TRBJ2-3	many	TRBD1	CASSPGTASTDTQYF	TGTGCCAGCAGCCCAGGGACAGCTAGCACAGATACGCAGTATTTT
TRBV5-1	TRBJ1-6	many	NA	CASSLLDEDSPLHF	TGCGCCAGCAGCTTGTTGGATGAGGATTCACCCCTCCACTTT
TRBV30	TRBJ2-3	NA	TRBD2	CAWSVGLAGVAGTQYF	TGTGCCTGGAGTGTAGGACTAGCGGGAGTAGCAGGTACGCAGTATTTT
TRBV7-2	TRBJ1-6	many	NA	CASSLWGSPLHF	TGTGCCAGCAGCTTATGGGGCTCACCCCTCCACTTT
TRBV6-1	TRBJ2-1	NA	NA	CASSELGVGRGGDEQFF	TGTGCCAGCAGTGAATTGGGGGTCGGGAGAGGCGGGGATGAGCAGTTCTTC
TRBV11-2	TRBJ2-5	many	TRBD2	CASSPGGLAGSETQYF	TGTGCCAGCAGCCCCGGGGGACTAGCGGGATCAGAGACCCAGTACTTC
TRBV20-1	TRBJ2-2	NA	NA	CSASDGYLGPGELFF	TGCAGTGCTAGCGATGGTTACTTGGGGCCCGGGGAGCTGTTTTTT
TRBV7-2	TRBJ1-5	few	TRBD1	CASSSRQGAQQPQHF	TGTGCCAGCAGCTCCCGACAGGGGGCTCAACAGCCCCAGCATTTT
TRBV6-9	TRBJ1-5	NA	NA	CASSYQQDGRQPQHF	TGTGCCAGCAGTTACCAACAGGACGGTCGGCAGCCCCAGCATTTT